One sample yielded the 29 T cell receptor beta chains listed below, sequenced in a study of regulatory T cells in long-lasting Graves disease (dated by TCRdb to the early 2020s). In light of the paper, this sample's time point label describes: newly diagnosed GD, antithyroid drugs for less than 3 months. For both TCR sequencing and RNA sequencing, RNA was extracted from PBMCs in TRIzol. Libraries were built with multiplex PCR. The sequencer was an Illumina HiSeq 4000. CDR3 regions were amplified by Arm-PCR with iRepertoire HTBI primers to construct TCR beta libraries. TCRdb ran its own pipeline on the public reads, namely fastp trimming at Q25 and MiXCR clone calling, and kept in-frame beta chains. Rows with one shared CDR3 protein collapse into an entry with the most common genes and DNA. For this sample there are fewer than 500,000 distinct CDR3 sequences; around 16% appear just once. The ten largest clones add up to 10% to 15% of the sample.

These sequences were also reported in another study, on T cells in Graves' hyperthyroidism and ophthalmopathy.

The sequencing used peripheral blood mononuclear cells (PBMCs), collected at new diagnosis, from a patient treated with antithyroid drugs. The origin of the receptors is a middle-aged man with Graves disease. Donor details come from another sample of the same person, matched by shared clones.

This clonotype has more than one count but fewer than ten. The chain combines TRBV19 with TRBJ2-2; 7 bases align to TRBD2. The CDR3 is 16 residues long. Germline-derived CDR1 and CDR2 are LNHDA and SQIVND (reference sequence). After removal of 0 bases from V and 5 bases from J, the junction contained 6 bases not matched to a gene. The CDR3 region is CASSIEGGIITGELFF. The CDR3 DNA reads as TGTGCCAGTAGTATAGAGGGAGGGATAATTACCGGGGAGCTGTTTTTT.

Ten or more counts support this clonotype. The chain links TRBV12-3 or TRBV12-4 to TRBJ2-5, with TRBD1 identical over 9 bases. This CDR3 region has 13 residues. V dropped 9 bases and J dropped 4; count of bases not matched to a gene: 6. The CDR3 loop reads CASGTGTTETQYF. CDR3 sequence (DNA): TGTGCCAGTGGGACAGGGACGACAGAGACCCAGTACTTC.

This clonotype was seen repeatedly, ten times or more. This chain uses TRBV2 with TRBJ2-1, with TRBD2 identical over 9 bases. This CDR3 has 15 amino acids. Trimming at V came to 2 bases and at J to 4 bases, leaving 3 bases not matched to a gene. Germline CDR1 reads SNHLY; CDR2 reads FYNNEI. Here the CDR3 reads CASSELAGYYNEQFF. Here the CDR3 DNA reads TGTGCCAGCAGTGAACTAGCGGGATATTACAATGAGCAGTTCTTC.

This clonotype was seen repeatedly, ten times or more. CDR3: CSASWGTEAFF. The DNA for the CDR3 is TGCAGTGCTTCATGGGGGACTGAAGCTTTCTTT. The J gene is TRBJ1-1, the V gene TRBV20-1; a possible D gene is TRBD1 (5 bases). The CDR3 is 11 residues long. CDR1 and CDR2 from the germline V gene are DFQATT and SNEGSKA (reference sequence). The germline V and J ends were trimmed by 5 bases and 5 bases, with 9 bases remaining between them.

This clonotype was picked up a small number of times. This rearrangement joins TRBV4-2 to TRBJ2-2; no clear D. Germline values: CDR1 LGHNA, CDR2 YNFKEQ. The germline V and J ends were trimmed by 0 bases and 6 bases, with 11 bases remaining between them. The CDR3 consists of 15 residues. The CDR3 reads CASSQEKVPAGELFF. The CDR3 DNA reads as TGTGCCAGCAGCCAAGAAAAGGTCCCGGCCGGGGAGCTGTTTTTT.

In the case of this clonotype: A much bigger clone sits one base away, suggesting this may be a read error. The CDR3 reads CSAMKDRGLRDTEAFF. Here the CDR3 DNA reads TGCAGTGCTATGAAGGACAGGGGGCTGAGGGACACTGAAGCTTTCTTT. V and J are TRBV20-1 and TRBJ1-1; the match to TRBD1 covers 11 bases. The germline CDR1 and CDR2 sequences are DFQATT and SNEGSKA (reference sequence). Trimming cost V 4 bases and J 3 bases; bases outside gene matches: 10. The CDR3 contains 16 residues.

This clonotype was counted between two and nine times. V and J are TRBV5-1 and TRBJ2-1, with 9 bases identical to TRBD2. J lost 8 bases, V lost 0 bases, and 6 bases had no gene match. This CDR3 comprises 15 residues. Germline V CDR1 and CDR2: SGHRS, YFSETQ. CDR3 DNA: TGCGCCAGCAGCTTGGTAATAGCGGGAGATTATGAGCAGTTCTTC. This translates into CASSLVIAGDYEQFF.

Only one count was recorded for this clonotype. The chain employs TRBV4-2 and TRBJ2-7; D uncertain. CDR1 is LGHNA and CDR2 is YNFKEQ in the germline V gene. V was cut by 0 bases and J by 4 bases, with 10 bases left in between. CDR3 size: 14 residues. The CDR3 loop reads CASSQDLFTYEQYF. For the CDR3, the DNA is TGTGCCAGCAGCCAAGACCTCTTTACTTACGAGCAGTACTTC.

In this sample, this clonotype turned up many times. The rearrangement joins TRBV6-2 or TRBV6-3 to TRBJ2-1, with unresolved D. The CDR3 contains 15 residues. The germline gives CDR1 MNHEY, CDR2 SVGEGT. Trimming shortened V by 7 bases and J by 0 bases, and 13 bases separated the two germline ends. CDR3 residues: CASTPTSSSYNEQFF. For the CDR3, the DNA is TGTGCCAGCACCCCTACCTCGAGCTCCTACAATGAGCAGTTCTTC.

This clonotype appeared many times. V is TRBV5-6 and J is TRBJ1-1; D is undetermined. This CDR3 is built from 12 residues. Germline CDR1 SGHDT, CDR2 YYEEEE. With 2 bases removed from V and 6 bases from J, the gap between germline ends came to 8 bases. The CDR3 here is CASSFRLAEAFF. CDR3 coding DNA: TGTGCCAGCAGCTTCAGACTGGCTGAAGCTTTCTTT. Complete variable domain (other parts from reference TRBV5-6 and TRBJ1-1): DAGVTQSPTHLIKTRGQQVTLRCSPKSGHDTVSWYQQALGQGPQFIFQYYEEEERQRGNFPDRFSGHQFPNYSSELNVNALLLGDSALYLCASSFRLAEAFFGQGTRLTVV.

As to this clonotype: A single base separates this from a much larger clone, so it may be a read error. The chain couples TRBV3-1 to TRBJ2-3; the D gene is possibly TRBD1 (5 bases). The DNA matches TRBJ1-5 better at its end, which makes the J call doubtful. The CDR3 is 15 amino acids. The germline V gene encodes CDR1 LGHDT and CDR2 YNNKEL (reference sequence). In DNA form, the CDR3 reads TGTGCCAGCAGCCCCCCCCTAGCGGGAGGGGATACGCAGCATTTT. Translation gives CASSPPLAGGDTQHF.

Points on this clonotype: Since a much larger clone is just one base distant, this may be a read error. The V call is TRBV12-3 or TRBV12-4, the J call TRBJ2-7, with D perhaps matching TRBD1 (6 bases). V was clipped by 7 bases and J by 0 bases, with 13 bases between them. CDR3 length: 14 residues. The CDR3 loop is CASNATGSSYEQYF. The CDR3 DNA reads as TGTGCCAGCAACGCGACAGGCAGCTCCTACGAGCAGTACTTC.

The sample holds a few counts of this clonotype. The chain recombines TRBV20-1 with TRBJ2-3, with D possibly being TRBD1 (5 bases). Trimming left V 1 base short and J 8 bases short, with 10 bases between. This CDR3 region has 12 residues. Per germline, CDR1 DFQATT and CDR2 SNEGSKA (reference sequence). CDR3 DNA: TGCAGTGCTAGAGTTGGACAAACTACGCAGTATTTT. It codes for CSARVGQTTQYF.

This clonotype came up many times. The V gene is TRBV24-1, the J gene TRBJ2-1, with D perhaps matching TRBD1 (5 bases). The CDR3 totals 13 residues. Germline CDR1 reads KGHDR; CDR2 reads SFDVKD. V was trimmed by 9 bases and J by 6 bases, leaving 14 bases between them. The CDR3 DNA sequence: TGTGCCACCGCGACCAGGGCCCCCAATGAGCAGTTCTTC. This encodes CATATRAPNEQFF.

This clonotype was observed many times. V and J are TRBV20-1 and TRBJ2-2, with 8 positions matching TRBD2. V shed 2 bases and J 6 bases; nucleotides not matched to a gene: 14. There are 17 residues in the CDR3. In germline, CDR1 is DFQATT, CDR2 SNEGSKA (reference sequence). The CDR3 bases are TGCAGTGCTAGAAGGGAGGAAGCGGGAGTATCGTCCGGGGAGCTGTTTTTT. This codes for CSARREEAGVSSGELFF.

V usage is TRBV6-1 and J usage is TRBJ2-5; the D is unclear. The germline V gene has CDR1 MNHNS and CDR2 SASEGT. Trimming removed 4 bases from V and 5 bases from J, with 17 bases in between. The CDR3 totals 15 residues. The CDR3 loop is CASSGGSWTLETQYF. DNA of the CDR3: TGTGCCAGCAGTGGAGGTAGTTGGACCTTGGAGACCCAGTACTTC.

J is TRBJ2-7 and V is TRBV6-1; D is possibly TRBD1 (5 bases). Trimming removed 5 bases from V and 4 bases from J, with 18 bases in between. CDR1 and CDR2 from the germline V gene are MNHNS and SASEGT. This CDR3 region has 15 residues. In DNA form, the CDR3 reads TGTGCCAGCAGTACGACGTCAACTAAGGGGTACGAGCAGTACTTC. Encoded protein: CASSTTSTKGYEQYF.

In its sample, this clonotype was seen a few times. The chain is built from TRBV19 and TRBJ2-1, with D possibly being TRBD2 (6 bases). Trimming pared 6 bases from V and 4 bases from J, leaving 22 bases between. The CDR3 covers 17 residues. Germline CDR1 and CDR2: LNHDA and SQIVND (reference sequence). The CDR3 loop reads CASSPPAGSGPYNEQFF. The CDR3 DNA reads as TGTGCCAGTAGCCCCCCAGCGGGTAGCGGACCATACAATGAGCAGTTCTTC. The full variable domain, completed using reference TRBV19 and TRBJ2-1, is DGGITQSPKYLFRKEGQNVTLSCEQNLNHDAMYWYRQDPGQGLRLIYYSQIVNDFQKGDIAEGYSVSREKKESFPLTVTSAQKNPTAFYLCASSPPAGSGPYNEQFFGPGTRLTVL.

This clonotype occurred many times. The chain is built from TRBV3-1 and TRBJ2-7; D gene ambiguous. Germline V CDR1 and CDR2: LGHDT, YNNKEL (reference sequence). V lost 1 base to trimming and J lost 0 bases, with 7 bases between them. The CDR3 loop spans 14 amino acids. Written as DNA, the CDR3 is TGTGCCAGCAGCCAAGTGAGGACCTCCTACGAGCAGTACTTC. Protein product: CASSQVRTSYEQYF.

CDR3 nucleotides: TGTGCCAGCAGCCCCCTGGGACAGACGAACACCGGGGAGCTGTTTTTT. Translation gives CASSPLGQTNTGELFF. The V and J genes are TRBV3-1 and TRBJ2-2; 7 bases line up with TRBD1. V dropped 4 bases and J dropped 0; count of bases not matched to a gene: 5. CDR3 length equals 16 residues. Per the germline V gene, CDR1 is LGHDT and CDR2 is YNNKEL (reference sequence).

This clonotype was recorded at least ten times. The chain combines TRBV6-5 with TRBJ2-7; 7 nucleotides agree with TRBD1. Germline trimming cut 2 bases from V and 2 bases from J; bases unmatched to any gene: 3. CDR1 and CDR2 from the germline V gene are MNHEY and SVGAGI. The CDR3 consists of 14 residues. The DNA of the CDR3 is TGTGCCAGCAGTTACCGACAGGGTACCTACGAGCAGTACTTC. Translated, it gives CASSYRQGTYEQYF.

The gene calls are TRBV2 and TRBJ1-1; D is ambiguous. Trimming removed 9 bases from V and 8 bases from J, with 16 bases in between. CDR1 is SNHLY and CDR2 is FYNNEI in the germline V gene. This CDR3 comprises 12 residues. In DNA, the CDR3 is TGTGCCAGTTGGTCGTCCGAAACGGAAGCTTTCTTT. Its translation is CASWSSETEAFF. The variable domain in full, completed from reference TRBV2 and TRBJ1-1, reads EPEVTQTPSHQVTQMGQEVILRCVPISNHLYFYWYRQILGQKVEFLVSFYNNEISEKSEIFDDQFSVERPDGSNFTLKIRSTKLEDSAMYFCASWSSETEAFFGQGTRLTVV.

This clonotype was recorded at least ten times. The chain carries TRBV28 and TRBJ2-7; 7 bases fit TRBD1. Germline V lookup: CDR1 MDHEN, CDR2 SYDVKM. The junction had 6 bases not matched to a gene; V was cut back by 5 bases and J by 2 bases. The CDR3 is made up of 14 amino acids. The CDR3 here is CASSPGQLTYEQYF. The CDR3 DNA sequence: TGTGCCAGCAGTCCGGGACAGCTCACCTACGAGCAGTACTTC.

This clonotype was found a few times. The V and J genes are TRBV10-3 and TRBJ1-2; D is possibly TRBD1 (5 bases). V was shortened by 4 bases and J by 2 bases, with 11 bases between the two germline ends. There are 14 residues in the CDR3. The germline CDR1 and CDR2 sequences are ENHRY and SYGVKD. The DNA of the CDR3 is TGTGCCATCAGTGTTCCAGGGACGAACTATGGCTACACCTTC. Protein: CAISVPGTNYGYTF.

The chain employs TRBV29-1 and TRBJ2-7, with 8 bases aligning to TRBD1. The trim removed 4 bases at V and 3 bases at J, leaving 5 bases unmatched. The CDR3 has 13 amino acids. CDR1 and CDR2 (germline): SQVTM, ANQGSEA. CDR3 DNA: TGCAGCGTTGGGACAGGGTCGAACTACGAGCAGTACTTC. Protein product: CSVGTGSNYEQYF.

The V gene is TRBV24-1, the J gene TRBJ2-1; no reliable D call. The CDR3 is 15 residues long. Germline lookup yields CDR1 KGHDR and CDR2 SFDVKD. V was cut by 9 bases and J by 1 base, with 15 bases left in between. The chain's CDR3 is CATSLADHSYNEQFF. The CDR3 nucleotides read TGTGCCACCTCCCTGGCTGACCATTCCTACAATGAGCAGTTCTTC.

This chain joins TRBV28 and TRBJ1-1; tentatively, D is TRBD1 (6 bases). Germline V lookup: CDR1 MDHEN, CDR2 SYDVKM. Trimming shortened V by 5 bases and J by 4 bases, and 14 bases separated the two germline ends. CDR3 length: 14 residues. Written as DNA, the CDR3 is TGTGCCAGCAGTCCCCCAGGGGCCGGCACTGAAGCTTTCTTT. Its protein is CASSPPGAGTEAFF. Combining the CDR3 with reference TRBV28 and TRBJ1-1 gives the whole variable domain DVKVTQSSRYLVKRTGEKVFLECVQDMDHENMFWYRQDPGLGLRLIYFSYDVKMKEKGDIPEGYSVSREKKERFSLILESASTNQTSMYLCASSPPGAGTEAFFGQGTRLTVV.

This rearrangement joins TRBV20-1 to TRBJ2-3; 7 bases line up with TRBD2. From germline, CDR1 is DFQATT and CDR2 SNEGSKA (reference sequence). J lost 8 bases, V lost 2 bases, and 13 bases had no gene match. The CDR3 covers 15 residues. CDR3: CSARLLADPRSTQYF. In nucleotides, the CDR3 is TGCAGTGCTAGACTCCTAGCGGACCCTCGGAGTACGCAGTATTTT.

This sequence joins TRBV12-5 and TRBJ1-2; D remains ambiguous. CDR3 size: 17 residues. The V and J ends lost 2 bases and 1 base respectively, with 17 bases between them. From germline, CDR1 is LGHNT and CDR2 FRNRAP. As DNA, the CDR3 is TGTGCTAGTGGTTTGCGCCGGCAGACTCACTTTAACTATGGCTACACCTTC. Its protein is CASGLRRQTHFNYGYTF.